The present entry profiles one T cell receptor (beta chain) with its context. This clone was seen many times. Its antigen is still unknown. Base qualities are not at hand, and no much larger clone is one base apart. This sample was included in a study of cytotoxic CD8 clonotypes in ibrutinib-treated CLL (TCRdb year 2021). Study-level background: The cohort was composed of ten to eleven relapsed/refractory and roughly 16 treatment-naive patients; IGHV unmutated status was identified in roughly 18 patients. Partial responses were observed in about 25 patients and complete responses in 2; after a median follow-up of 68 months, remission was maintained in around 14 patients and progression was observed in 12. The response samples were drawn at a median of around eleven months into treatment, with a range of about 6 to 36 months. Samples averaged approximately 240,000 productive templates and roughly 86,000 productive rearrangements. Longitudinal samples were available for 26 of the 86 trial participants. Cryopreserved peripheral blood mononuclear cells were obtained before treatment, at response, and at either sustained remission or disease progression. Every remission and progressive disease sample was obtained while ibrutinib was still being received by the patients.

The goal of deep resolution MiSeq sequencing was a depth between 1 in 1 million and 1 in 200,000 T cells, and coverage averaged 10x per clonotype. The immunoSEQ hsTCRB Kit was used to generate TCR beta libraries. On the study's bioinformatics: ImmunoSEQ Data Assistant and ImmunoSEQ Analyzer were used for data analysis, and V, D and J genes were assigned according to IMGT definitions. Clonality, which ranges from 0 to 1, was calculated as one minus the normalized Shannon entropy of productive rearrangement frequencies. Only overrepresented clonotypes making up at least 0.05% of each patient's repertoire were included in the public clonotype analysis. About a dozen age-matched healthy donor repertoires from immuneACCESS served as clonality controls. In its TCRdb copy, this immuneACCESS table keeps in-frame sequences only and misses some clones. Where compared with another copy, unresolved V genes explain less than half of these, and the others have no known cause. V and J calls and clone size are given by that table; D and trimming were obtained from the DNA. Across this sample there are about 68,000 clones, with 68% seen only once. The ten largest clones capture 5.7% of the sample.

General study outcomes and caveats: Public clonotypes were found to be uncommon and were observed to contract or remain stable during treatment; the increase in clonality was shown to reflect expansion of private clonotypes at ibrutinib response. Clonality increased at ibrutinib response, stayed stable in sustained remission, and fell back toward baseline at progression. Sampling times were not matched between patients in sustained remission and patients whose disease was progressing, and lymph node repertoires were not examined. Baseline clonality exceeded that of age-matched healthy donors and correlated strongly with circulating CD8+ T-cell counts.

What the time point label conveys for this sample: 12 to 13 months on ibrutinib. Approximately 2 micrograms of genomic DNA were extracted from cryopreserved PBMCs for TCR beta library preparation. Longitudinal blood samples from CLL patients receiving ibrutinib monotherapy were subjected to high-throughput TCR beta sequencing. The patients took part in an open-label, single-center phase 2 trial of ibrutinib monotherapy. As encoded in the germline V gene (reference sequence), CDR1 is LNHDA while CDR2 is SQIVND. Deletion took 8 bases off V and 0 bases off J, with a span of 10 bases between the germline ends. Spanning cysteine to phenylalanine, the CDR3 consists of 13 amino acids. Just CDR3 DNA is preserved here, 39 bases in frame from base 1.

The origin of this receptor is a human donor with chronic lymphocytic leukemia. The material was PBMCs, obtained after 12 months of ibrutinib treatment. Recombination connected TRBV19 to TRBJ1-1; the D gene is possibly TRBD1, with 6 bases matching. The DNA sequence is TGTGCCAGTCAGGACAGACTGAACACTGAAGCTTTCTTT. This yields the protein CASQDRLNTEAFF.